These T cell receptor beta chains were read from a single sample in a study of shared clonotypes between healthy human individuals. Data came from immunoSEQ multiplex PCR; TCRdb stores just in-frame clones and leaves some out. The sample lists some 2,500,000 clones; 85% to 95% were seen once. Sequencing used naive CD4+ T cells from PBMCs. The origin of the receptors is a young man in good health. Some clones in this sample may be carry-over from other donors' samples. Both conserved end residues are trimmed from each CDR3. Expanded clones are given a class, and other clones once, few, many or no size at all.

>TRBV18|TRBJ1-2|11|.
ASSPPSLWGYT
>TRBV5-1|TRBJ1-1|13|.
ASSLGPQGNTEAF
>TRBV11-2|TRBJ2-5|14|.
ASSLGLAGVGETQY
>TRBV6-1|TRBJ2-2|12|.
ASHPGTATGELF
>TRBV28|TRBJ2-7|13|.
ASSFRGQQDYEQY
>TRBV30|TRBJ2-2|12|few
AWSKLAGAGELF
>TRBV19|TRBJ2-2|12|.
ASRTGQGAGELF
>TRBV19|TRBJ1-5|14|.
ASSGAGTGLRQPQH
>TRBV4-1|TRBJ2-7|17|.
ASSLSPGLAGGPRYEQY
>TRBV2|TRBJ2-3|16|.
ASSAIGRQGGLTDTQY
>TRBV6-4|TRBJ2-7|10|.
ASYRSSYEQY
>TRBV6-1|TRBJ1-5|13|.
ASNTLGNSNQPQH
>TRBV7-9|TRBJ1-3|11|few
ASSTQGGNTIY
>TRBV4-3|TRBJ2-3|14|.
ASSQDRWGGADTQY
>TRBV5-1|TRBJ2-5|14|once
ASSLDPTGLGETQY
>TRBV7-9|TRBJ1-1|10|.
ASSLAGLEAF
>TRBV6-1|TRBJ2-7|12|.
ASSGPGTGYEQY
>TRBV5-4|TRBJ2-4|14|.
ASSIGLADTKNIQY
>TRBV15|TRBJ2-7|13|.
ATSLRTGSSYEQY